The 20 T cell receptor beta chains below come from one sample, sequenced in a study of T-cell reconstitution after alpha-beta-depleted transplantation in children. During its preparation, the TCRbeta library received unique molecular identifiers. TCRdb passed the PCR reads through MiXCR, listing each CDR3 protein once. In the table there are hundreds of thousands of distinct CDR3 sequences, approximately 17% of which are singletons. Sequences were derived from PBMCs, mostly from graft donor cells, sampled 360 days after TCRalphabeta/CD19-depleted stem cell transplant. The receptors here all came from a male patient aged 2 to 10 who had a stem cell transplant for acute lymphoblastic leukemia, so the T cells may come from the graft donor.

V usage is TRBV12-3 or TRBV12-4 and J usage is TRBJ2-5, with a weak D call TRBD2 (5 bases). The CDR3 spans 14 residues. V lost 4 bases, J lost 5 bases, and 14 bases lay in between. CDR3 nucleotides: TGTGCCAGCAGTTCAGGACTGAAAACGGAGACCCAGTACTTC. Its protein product is CASSSGLKTETQYF.

This clonotype was seen a handful of times. This chain uses TRBV19 with TRBJ2-4, with a weak D call TRBD1 (6 bases). The CDR3 consists of 14 residues. Trimming pared 3 bases from V and 7 bases from J, leaving 13 bases between. Germline V gene sequence: CDR1 LNHDA, CDR2 SQIVND (reference sequence). The CDR3 coding sequence is TGTGCCAGTAGTATCACAGGGAGTGTGAACATTCAGTACTTC. This codes for CASSITGSVNIQYF.

The chain uses TRBV12-3 or TRBV12-4 and TRBJ2-1; 8 bases line up with TRBD1. V was pared by 5 bases and J by 4 bases, with 13 bases of the junction left unmatched. This CDR3 has 17 amino acids. The CDR3 bases are TGTGCCAGCAGTCCCTCCCGGACAGGGCTGATTTACAATGAGCAGTTCTTC. Amino acids: CASSPSRTGLIYNEQFF.

This sequence joins TRBV12-3 or TRBV12-4 and TRBJ2-2; the D gene is possibly TRBD1 (6 bases). The V end was cut by 3 bases, the J end by 0 bases, with 11 bases between. The CDR3 totals 16 residues. The CDR3 loop is CASSLRGSTNTGELFF. DNA of the CDR3: TGTGCCAGCAGTTTGAGGGGGTCGACGAACACCGGGGAGCTGTTTTTT.

This clonotype was counted between two and nine times. V and J are TRBV2 and TRBJ2-1; 8 nucleotides line up with TRBD2. V trimming: 2 bases; J trimming: 5 bases; junction bases outside the gene matches: 2. Germline CDR1 is SNHLY and CDR2 is FYNNEI. The CDR3 extends over 14 amino acids. For the CDR3, the DNA is TGTGCCAGCAGTGAATGGCGGGGGGACAATGAGCAGTTCTTC. It codes for CASSEWRGDNEQFF. Supplemented by reference TRBV2 and TRBJ2-1, the full variable domain reads EPEVTQTPSHQVTQMGQEVILRCVPISNHLYFYWYRQILGQKVEFLVSFYNNEISEKSEIFDDQFSVERPDGSNFTLKIRSTKLEDSAMYFCASSEWRGDNEQFFGPGTRLTVL.

Here the CDR3 DNA reads TGTGCCAGCAGTTACTCAAGGGGACAGAGCTCCTACAATGAGCAGTTCTTC. It specifies CASSYSRGQSSYNEQFF. The gene calls are TRBV6-2 or TRBV6-3 and TRBJ2-1; 7 nucleotides agree with TRBD1. CDR3 length: 17 amino acids. Trimming took 0 bases from V and 0 from J; bases not matched to a gene: 5. In germline, CDR1 is MNHEY, CDR2 SVGEGT.

The CDR3 DNA sequence: TGTGCCAGCAGCTCGGGACAGGGATCTTCACCCCTCCACTTT. This gives the protein CASSSGQGSSPLHF. The chain links TRBV7-2 to TRBJ1-6; TRBD1 aligns across 9 bases. CDR1 and CDR2 from the germline V gene are SGHTA and FQGNSA. Trimming removed 4 bases from V and 9 bases from J; junction bases left unmatched: 4. CDR3 length equals 14 residues.

The chain combines TRBV4-3 with TRBJ2-1, with D unresolved. The length of the CDR3 is 13 residues. Between the trimmed V and J ends, which lost 0 bases and 4 bases, there was a span of 4 bases. Germline V lookup: CDR1 LGHNA, CDR2 YSLEER. CDR3 protein: CASSQDLYNEQFF. The CDR3 DNA reads TGCGCCAGCAGCCAAGATTTGTACAATGAGCAGTTCTTC.

This clonotype was counted between two and nine times. The V gene is TRBV7-2, the J gene TRBJ2-1; 11 bases agree with TRBD2. With V trimmed by 1 base and J by 9 bases, 8 bases remained unmatched. The CDR3 contains 16 residues. Germline CDR1 SGHTA, CDR2 FQGNSA. The CDR3 reads CASSLVSSGGPSEQFF. CDR3 DNA sequence: TGTGCCAGCAGCTTAGTATCTAGCGGGGGGCCTAGTGAGCAGTTCTTC.

This rearrangement joins TRBV6-1 to TRBJ2-5, with 13 bases fitting TRBD2. The J segment lost 5 bases and the V segment lost 7 bases, leaving 10 bases of the junction unmatched. There are 16 residues in the CDR3. CDR1 and CDR2 from the germline V gene are MNHNS and SASEGT. This CDR3 reads CASNLLAGGRRETQYF. The CDR3 region has the DNA TGTGCCAGCAACCTACTAGCGGGGGGGCGTCGTGAGACCCAGTACTTC.

This sequence joins TRBV12-3 or TRBV12-4 and TRBJ1-5; weak D call: TRBD1 (6 bases). The V end was cut by 4 bases, the J end by 2 bases, with 12 bases between. CDR3 length: 15 amino acids. The CDR3: CASSSQGRRNQPQHF. In nucleotides, the CDR3 is TGTGCCAGCAGTTCACAGGGTAGGCGCAATCAGCCCCAGCATTTT.

The chain couples TRBV9 to TRBJ1-1; 7 positions agree with TRBD1. With V trimmed by 1 base and J by 6 bases, 15 bases remained unmatched. The germline gives CDR1 SGDLS, CDR2 YYNGEE. There are 17 residues in the CDR3. The DNA of the CDR3 is TGTGCCAGCAGCGTAAGTAGCCCCTATAGGGGGCGGGCTGAAGCTTTCTTT. Its protein is CASSVSSPYRGRAEAFF.

The J gene is TRBJ1-1, the V gene TRBV10-3; 8 positions match TRBD1. CDR3 length equals 13 residues. Germline CDR1 is ENHRY and CDR2 is SYGVKD. V lost 0 bases, J lost 6 bases, and 0 bases stayed unmatched. For the CDR3, the DNA is TGTGCCATCAGTGAGTCGACAGGGGCTGAAGCTTTCTTT. It specifies CAISESTGAEAFF.

The chain employs TRBV27 and TRBJ2-2; D is undetermined. The CDR3 has 11 amino acids. Trimming took off 6 bases at V and 8 bases at J, with 7 bases between the two ends. Germline V gives CDR1 MNHEY, CDR2 SMNVEV (reference sequence). For the CDR3, the DNA is TGTGCCAGCAGCGTGGCGGGGGAGCTGTTTTTT. Its translation: CASSVAGELFF.

The chain recombines TRBV9 with TRBJ2-1; TRBD1 is a possible D gene (5 bases). V lost 0 bases, J lost 9 bases, and 16 bases lay in between. Germline CDR1 is SGDLS and CDR2 is YYNGEE. The CDR3 covers 15 residues. CDR3 loop: CASSVVAGSTVEQFF. The CDR3 DNA reads as TGTGCCAGCAGCGTAGTGGCAGGGTCTACAGTTGAGCAGTTCTTC.

This chain links TRBV12-3 or TRBV12-4 with TRBJ1-5; D is undetermined. The V gene lost 3 bases and the J gene lost 7 bases, with 7 bases spanning the gap. The CDR3 is made up of 12 amino acids. The CDR3 loop is CASSFGTQPQHF. CDR3 coding DNA: TGTGCCAGCAGTTTCGGAACGCAGCCCCAGCATTTT.

V and J are TRBV12-3 or TRBV12-4 and TRBJ1-6; weak D call: TRBD1 (5 bases). V was clipped by 3 bases and J by 7 bases, with 10 bases between them. The CDR3 contains 14 residues. CDR3: CASSFEGWNSPLHF. The CDR3, as DNA: TGTGCCAGCAGTTTTGAGGGGTGGAATTCACCCCTCCACTTT.

This chain uses TRBV20-1 with TRBJ2-1; 9 positions agree with TRBD2. This CDR3 region has 14 residues. The germline gives CDR1 DFQATT, CDR2 SNEGSKA (reference sequence). Unmatched junction bases numbered 6, after V lost 5 bases and J lost 4 bases. The CDR3 spells CSAGAGGTYNEQFF. The CDR3 bases are TGCAGTGCTGGGGCGGGGGGGACTTACAATGAGCAGTTCTTC.

This clonotype was observed a handful of times. The chain joins TRBV7-9 to TRBJ2-1; 7 bases are a match to TRBD2. Germline loops: CDR1 SEHNR, CDR2 FQNEAQ (reference sequence). CDR3 length equals 16 residues. V dropped 5 bases and J dropped 2; count of bases not matched to a gene: 9. As DNA, the CDR3 is TGTGCCAGCAGCGGCTTTAAAAGCGGGACCTACAATGAGCAGTTCTTC. Amino acid sequence: CASSGFKSGTYNEQFF.

V and J are TRBV9 and TRBJ2-7; 9 bases are shared with TRBD1. Germline loops: CDR1 SGDLS, CDR2 YYNGEE. The CDR3 is 15 amino acids. The ends lost 3 bases at V and 3 bases at J; junction bases unmatched: 7. CDR3 coding DNA: TGTGCCAGCAGCGCCGGACAGGGGAGAGGCTACGAGCAGTACTTC. Its translation: CASSAGQGRGYEQYF.